This TCR beta chain originates from a study of T-cell reconstitution after alpha-beta-depleted transplantation in children. Regarding the study as a whole: Several hundred expanded graft clones reportedly supplied alpha-beta T cells about two months after transplant. After one year, T-cell counts and TCRbeta diversity mostly came from new T cells. Day-60 TCRbeta diversity that was high in some patients was derived from surviving recipient T cells and thymic progenitors.

It was with unique molecular identifiers that the TCRbeta library was prepared. TCRdb reprocessed the PCR reads via MiXCR and lists one record per CDR3 protein. The sample includes 200,000 to 250,000 distinct CDR3 sequences, about a tenth of them seen just once. This clonotype was seen ten or more times. Antigen specificity is unknown. The CDR3 runs to 16 residues. Trimming took 4 bases from V and 12 from J; bases not matched to a gene: 17. The source of this sequence is a child less than two years old with acute myeloid leukemia, due to receive a stem cell transplant. Sequences were derived from PBMCs, sampled before TCRalphabeta/CD19-depleted stem cell transplant. The rearrangement uses TRBV12-3 or TRBV12-4 and TRBJ2-1; 8 nucleotides agree with TRBD1. The CDR3, as DNA: TGTGCCAGCAGTTATGGATTCGGGACAGGAGGGTCGGGGCAGTTCTTC. Protein sequence: CASSYGFGTGGSGQFF.